This T cell receptor (beta chain) was recorded in a study of cytomegalovirus exposure and HLA in healthy donors (dated by TCRdb to between 2016 and 2019). A note on the overall study: An earlier analysis of approximately 550 of the donors reported roughly 300 Gb of sequence data and around 110 million unique TCR beta sequences from about 179 million T cells. A later analysis re-examined previously published TCR beta repertoires from 610 or so donors and added high-resolution HLA genotyping to investigate patterns of TCR occurrence. About 330 gigabases of sequencing data and 91 million or so unique TCR sequences made up an early release that covered 500 to 650 HLA-typed donors. To predict cytomegalovirus infection status, the study combined high-throughput TCR immunosequencing, statistical association of individual TCRs with disease status, and machine learning. Roughly five DR-DQ haplotypes were handled as single units for association and clustering, since linkage in the cohort was strong. Class I and class II HLA loci were covered by the typing at four-digit resolution. Alongside the repertoire data, information on donor age, sex, ethnicity and CMV serostatus was compiled. Genome-wide SNP genotypes for about three fifths of the 666 donors were used in a later genetic analysis, which treated that subset as a discovery cohort. Among roughly 370 genotyped donors of the cohort, an average of approximately 240,000 unique TCR beta nucleotide sequences were sequenced per donor, about a sixth of them non-productive. The number of typed donors differed by locus: roughly 620-630 for A, B, C, DRB1 and DQB1; approximately 520 for DQA1; roughly 600 for DPA1; and 400 to 480 for DPB1. In an earlier analysis of roughly 540 of the donors, high-throughput TCR beta sequencing was used to judge whether each TCR beta V gene segment behaved as functional or pseudogenic. The aim of the study was to test whether cataloging public T cell receptors could identify signatures of past pathogen exposure. Among the roughly 400 genotyped donors, about 83% belonged to the genetic ancestry cluster associated with self-reported Caucasian donors. In the later analysis, no new phenotypic data were used to find candidate immune exposures; instead, reliance was placed on TCR beta sequences and their occurrence across donors. Along with the roughly 700-subject first cohort, a separate validation cohort of over 90 different subjects was used. The study profiled the T cell repertoires of hundreds of subjects by immunosequencing and related them to cytomegalovirus serostatus. All discovery cohort repertoires had been generated using a single sequencing platform.

Library method: the immunoSEQ multiplex PCR assay. A mixture of 60 forward primers for TCR Vbeta segments and 13 reverse primers for TCR Jbeta segments was used in the multiplex PCR. Amplification of the CDR3 region of rearranged TCR beta genes was performed with a multiplex PCR assay on genomic DNA. Amplified TCR beta libraries were sequenced as 87-base-pair reads on the Illumina HiSeq System. The authors' analysis ran thus. In a later analysis, roughly 80 million unique TCR beta chains were counted across the 500 to 850 repertoires, and approximately 11 million of these chains were shared by at least two donors. Raw reads were error-corrected and collapsed into unique sequences by a nearest-neighbor algorithm in which closely related sequences were merged to remove PCR and sequencing errors. To assign V, D and J gene segments, CDR3 sequences were aligned to IMGT reference sequences. Each retained sequence needed at least a six-nucleotide match to both a V gene segment and a J gene segment. Rearrangements were classified as productive when the CDR3 lacked stop codons and remained in frame with V and J, and all other rearrangements were classified as non-productive. Following IMGT convention, CDR3 was defined as the stretch from the second conserved V-encoded cysteine to the conserved J-encoded phenylalanine. The earlier analysis of a few hundred of the donors excluded any sequence lacking an unambiguous match to a single V gene segment. In an earlier analysis of 587 of the donors, a V segment was called functional when productive rearrangements were above 56.7%, and segregating when the standard deviation between donors exceeded 5%. To diagnose cytomegalovirus status from the catalog of TCR beta chain sequences, a statistical classification framework was built. In a later analysis, TCR nucleotide sequences were compared against IMGT/GENE-DB human TR gene sequences so that V and J genes could be assigned. A later analysis assigned CDR3 sequences and most-parsimonious VDJ recombination scenarios with the TCRdist pipeline. A later analysis defined each TCR beta chain by its CDR3 amino acid sequence plus V-gene family, and excluded reads lacking a unique V-gene family. A later analysis removed 500 to 650 highly shared, low-generation-probability nucleotide sequences to deal with suspected cross-contamination and a sequencing artifact. A later analysis calculated a clonal expansion index for each public chain from normalized within-repertoire ranks of inferred template counts. In a later analysis, generation probabilities were computed with a VDJ recombination model fitted to out-of-frame rearrangements, and the resulting probabilities were checked against IGoR. In a later analysis, TCR-TCR, TCR-HLA and TCR-CMV co-occurrence was scored with hypergeometric tests, and a repertoire-size bias correction was applied to TCR pairs. To estimate false discovery rates, a later analysis permuted the HLA or CMV assignments 20 times. In a later analysis, co-occurring TCRs were grouped using DBSCAN, and TCRdist sequence similarity was added for clustering within HLA-allele-positive subsets. For co-occurrence clustering, repertoires with fewer than 30,000 or more than 120,000 public chains were excluded, along with roughly 5 repertoires with anomalous nucleotide sharing. TCRdb re-hosts the immuneACCESS table, in-frame sequences only. Its copies lack some clones; in the studies checked, an unresolved V gene accounts for under half of them, and the cause for the rest is not known. The V and J calls and the clone size are those of that table, but D and trimming were determined from the DNA. The sample table holds 150,000 to 200,000 clones, of which approximately 85% were seen once. Of the sample, around 10% is held by the ten largest clones.

The CDR3 runs 11 residues from the cysteine to the phenylalanine. Only CDR3 DNA is held: 33 bases, read in frame from base 1. According to the germline V gene, CDR1 reads SNHLY and CDR2 reads FYNNEI. The germline ends are 2 bases apart after V is trimmed by 6 bases and J by 0 bases. Comments on this clone: What antigen it recognizes has not been identified. Qualities for individual bases were not recorded, and no much larger clone is one base off.

In total, approximately 700 healthy bone marrow donors made up the cohort. At the time of sampling, all cohort members were nominally healthy, though unrecorded immune exposures were likely present. The donor tested CMV seropositive, placing the donor among the 289 seropositive members of the cohort. Every donor gave a peripheral blood sample, and the peripheral blood mononuclear cells from that sample were used for TCR beta sequencing. The Qiagen DNeasy Blood Extraction Kit was used to extract genomic DNA from the blood cell samples. The investigation overall reported the following: While some public TCRs were present in many individuals, most TCR sequences turned up only very rarely across donors. An earlier analysis of around 540 of the donors showed that most TCR beta V segments appeared in productive rearrangements either about 90% or about 30% of the time, which broadly matched IMGT annotations. This cohort had only TCR beta chains sequenced, and the lack of alpha or paired-chain data limited which features could be detected. Because HLA typing was missing for some donors at each locus, association tests included only the typed subset. In a later analysis, 15,000 to 20,000 TCR beta sequences were associated with specific HLA alleles at a false discovery rate of 0.05. Immune exposure information for the cohort was limited to CMV serostatus. A few of the identified cytomegalovirus-associated TCR beta chains were confirmed in vitro to be specific for cytomegalovirus antigens. Several of the top co-occurrence clusters appeared to be linked to parvovirus B19, influenza, CMV and Epstein-Barr virus, according to a later analysis. A further reported finding was that TCR beta sequences accurately predicted the HLA-A and HLA-B alleles for most subjects in the first cohort. In a later genetic analysis, a missense DCLRE1C variant was associated with V-gene and J-gene trimming of TCR beta chains, and the association was replicated in an independent cohort. Some IMGT-functional V segments, including TRBV6-2 and TRBV6-3, could not be told apart with the 87-base-pair reads, so those segments were excluded. Compared with equally common non-associated chains, HLA-associated TCR beta chains in a later analysis were more clonally expanded and had lower generation probabilities. Most CMV-associated TCR beta chains appeared to be HLA-restricted in a later analysis, and the HLA associations seemed to be driven largely by CMV exposure. In the study, around 150 TCR beta chains were listed as associated with cytomegalovirus. In both the original and validation cohorts, the classifier was reported to diagnose cytomegalovirus status with high specificity and sensitivity. According to a later analysis, TCR association rates differed among HLA loci, with DRB1 alleles showing the most associated TCRs and HLA-C alleles showing the fewest. A cluster of highly shared sequence variants was judged likely to be a technical artifact of the sequencing pipeline. Sequencing depth was assumed to be roughly uniform across donors in the presence/absence analyses, though that assumption may not hold. Compared with the 666-donor mean, donors in an Asian-associated ancestry cluster had fewer N-insertions in productive TCRs, according to a later genetic analysis. When HLA alleles, especially DR and DQ, strongly co-occurred, TCR associations were difficult to assign to individual alleles. The authors suggested that the approach could potentially be extended to other disease states and immunological phenotypes. Linkage disequilibrium might explain the correlated functional status among segregating V segments, but an unknown experimental factor could not be ruled out. The earlier analysis of approximately 560 of the donors excluded around 17 rarely observed V segments, including chromosome 9 orphons, because counts were too low.

The sequencing sample was made of PBMCs. This receptor chain uses TRBV2 and TRBJ2-5; no confident D gene assignment can be made. The clonotype originates from a man aged 45 to 65 in good health and CMV-seropositive. The DNA reads as follows: TGTGCCAGCAGCGACCAAGAGACCCAGTACTTC. This encodes CASSDQETQYF.